These 29 T cell receptor beta chains share one sample of origin, sequenced in a study of cytomegalovirus exposure and HLA in healthy donors. The data were produced by immunoSEQ multiplex PCR, yet TCRdb's version contains in-frame clones alone and is incomplete. Of about 400,000 clones in the sample, about nine tenths are singletons; the top ten hold 0.8% to 0.85%. Specimen: PBMCs. Receptor source: a young woman in good health and CMV-seronegative.

On this clone: At one end the junction does not follow the germline gene, possibly because of a read error. CDR3: CASSLHRDRGSLF. CDR3 bases: TGTGCCAGCAGTTTGCACAGGGACAGGGGATCCCTCTTC. The chain combines TRBV27 with TRBJ2-7, with 10 bases matching TRBD1. In germline, CDR1 is MNHEY, CDR2 SMNVEV (reference sequence). The CDR3 has 13 amino acids.

The sample holds one count of this clone. The chain combines TRBV6-5 with TRBJ1-1, with D perhaps TRBD1 (5 bases). Looked up from germline, CDR1 is MNHEY and CDR2 is SVGAGI. This CDR3 is built from 14 residues. V gave up 4 bases and J gave up 1 base, with 10 bases separating them. In DNA form, the CDR3 reads TGTGCCAGCAGTTCCCGACAGACGAACACTGAAGCTTTCTTT. This codes for CASSSRQTNTEAFF.

The chain is built from TRBV6-5 and TRBJ2-1; TRBD1 agrees at 7 bases. V lost 5 bases to trimming and J lost 0 bases; unmatched junction nucleotides: 4. This CDR3 is built from 15 residues. In germline, CDR1 is MNHEY, CDR2 SVGAGI. The CDR3, as DNA: TGTGCCAGCAGTCTGGACAGGAGCTCCTACAATGAGCAGTTCTTC. It codes for CASSLDRSSYNEQFF.

The chain has TRBV5-6 and TRBJ2-7; D ambiguous. The V gene's germline CDR1 is SGHDT and CDR2 YYEEEE. This CDR3 has 14 amino acids. Trimming removed 2 bases from V and 0 bases from J, with 9 bases in between. The CDR3 is CASSFDNPSYEQYF. CDR3 coding DNA: TGTGCCAGCAGCTTCGACAACCCCTCCTACGAGCAGTACTTC. Combining the CDR3 with reference TRBV5-6 and TRBJ2-7 gives the whole variable domain DAGVTQSPTHLIKTRGQQVTLRCSPKSGHDTVSWYQQALGQGPQFIFQYYEEEERQRGNFPDRFSGHQFPNYSSELNVNALLLGDSALYLCASSFDNPSYEQYFGPGTRLTVT.

This sequence joins TRBV19 and TRBJ1-2, with D possibly TRBD1 on 6 matching bases. Trimming shortened V by 3 bases and J by 5 bases, and 13 bases separated the two germline ends. CDR1 and CDR2 (germline): LNHDA, SQIVND (reference sequence). The CDR3 contains 14 residues. The DNA of the CDR3 is TGTGCCAGTAGTATCCTCGTCAGGGGTTATGGCTACACCTTC. Protein: CASSILVRGYGYTF.

The chain couples TRBV2 to TRBJ2-3, with D possibly TRBD1 on 6 matching bases. Germline CDR1 reads SNHLY; CDR2 reads FYNNEI. The V end was cut by 4 bases, the J end by 4 bases, with 15 bases between. CDR3 length: 15 amino acids. As DNA, the CDR3 is TGTGCCAGCAGTGGTACAGGGTCGGTCTCAGATACGCAGTATTTT. Translation: CASSGTGSVSDTQYF. Full variable domain (rest looked up from reference TRBV2 and TRBJ2-3): EPEVTQTPSHQVTQMGQEVILRCVPISNHLYFYWYRQILGQKVEFLVSFYNNEISEKSEIFDDQFSVERPDGSNFTLKIRSTKLEDSAMYFCASSGTGSVSDTQYFGPGTRLTVL.

The J gene is TRBJ2-7, the V gene TRBV13; tentative D call: TRBD1 (5 bases). Germline V lookup: CDR1 PRHDT, CDR2 FYEKMQ (reference sequence). V was clipped by 5 bases and J by 6 bases, with 14 bases between them. The CDR3 contains 13 residues. The CDR3 nucleotides are TGTGCCAGCAGCGGCAGGGTTTCGGGCGAGCAGTACTTC. This codes for CASSGRVSGEQYF.

V and J are TRBV11-2 and TRBJ2-3, with 8 bases aligning to TRBD2. The CDR3 loop spans 17 amino acids. V was pared by 6 bases and J by 6 bases, with 17 bases of the junction left unmatched. CDR1 SGHAT and CDR2 FQNNGV come from the germline V gene. The CDR3 is CASRTLAATSRGDTQYF. The CDR3 bases are TGTGCCAGCAGAACACTAGCGGCGACTTCCCGGGGGGATACGCAGTATTTT. Complete variable domain (other parts from reference TRBV11-2 and TRBJ2-3): EAGVAQSPRYKIIEKRQSVAFWCNPISGHATLYWYQQILGQGPKLLIQFQNNGVVDDSQLPKDRFSAERLKGVDSTLKIQPAKLEDSAVYLCASRTLAATSRGDTQYFGPGTRLTVL.

The rearrangement joins TRBV4-1 to TRBJ1-5; D not certain. Germline lookup yields CDR1 MGHRA and CDR2 YSYEKL. CDR3 length equals 16 residues. With 1 base removed from V and 0 bases from J, the gap between germline ends came to 10 bases. This chain's CDR3 is CASSQVREYSNQPQHF. CDR3 nucleotide sequence: TGCGCCAGCAGCCAAGTACGGGAGTATAGCAATCAGCCCCAGCATTTT.

The chain employs TRBV27 and TRBJ1-5, with no clear D. The V gene's germline CDR1 is MNHEY and CDR2 SMNVEV (reference sequence). Trimming took off 3 bases at V and 6 bases at J, with 6 bases between the two ends. This CDR3 has 12 residues. The CDR3, as DNA: TGTGCCAGCAGTTTTCTAGGTCAGCCCCAGCATTTT. Protein product: CASSFLGQPQHF.

The V gene is TRBV6-4, the J gene TRBJ2-2; TRBD2 matches at 7 bases. CDR3 length: 17 residues. Losses at the gene ends were 3 bases for V and 4 bases for J; bases not matched to a gene: 11. Germline V CDR1 and CDR2: MRHNA, SNTAGT. CDR3: CASSEEGGSSITGELFF. CDR3 in DNA: TGTGCCAGCAGTGAGGAGGGAGGGTCGTCGATCACCGGGGAGCTGTTTTTT.

This chain joins TRBV27 and TRBJ1-4; TRBD1 aligns across 7 bases. Looked up from germline, CDR1 is MNHEY and CDR2 is SMNVEV (reference sequence). The trim removed 1 base at V and 7 bases at J, leaving 9 bases unmatched. The CDR3 is 16 residues long. In DNA, the CDR3 is TGTGCCAGCAGTTTATGGACGACAGGGTCGATTGAAAAACTGTTTTTT. It specifies CASSLWTTGSIEKLFF.

Details on this clone: Additional DNA sequences in this sample encode the identical CDR3. This sequence joins TRBV28 and TRBJ1-2, with a tentative D call TRBD1 (5 bases). This CDR3 has 10 residues. V lost 9 bases, J lost 5 bases, and 7 bases lay in between. Germline CDR1 MDHEN, CDR2 SYDVKM. CDR3 DNA: TGTGCCAGTGGACAATATGGCTACACCTTC. Amino acid sequence: CASGQYGYTF.

V gene TRBV5-1 combines with J gene TRBJ2-5; perhaps TRBD2 as D (5 bases). CDR3 length equals 14 residues. Per the germline V gene, CDR1 is SGHRS and CDR2 is YFSETQ. The V end was cut by 3 bases, the J end by 5 bases, with 14 bases between. The CDR3 DNA follows: TGCGCCAGCAGCTCGACGACGGAGCGGGAGACCCAGTACTTC. Translated, it gives CASSSTTERETQYF.

The chain uses TRBV19 and TRBJ1-5; 8 positions match TRBD1. Per germline, CDR1 LNHDA and CDR2 SQIVND (reference sequence). The CDR3 loop spans 14 amino acids. V shed 5 bases and J 4 bases; nucleotides not matched to a gene: 4. In DNA form, the CDR3 reads TGTGCCAGTAGTGACAGACAGGGGAATCAGCCCCAGCATTTT. This translates into CASSDRQGNQPQHF.

This chain connects TRBV30 to TRBJ1-5; D not resolved. The CDR3 contains 14 residues. Germline CDR1 is GTSNPN and CDR2 is SVGIG (reference sequence). Deletions cut 1 base from V and 4 bases from J, with 11 bases between. The CDR3 sequence is CAWSAGLTNQPQHF. The CDR3 DNA reads TGTGCCTGGAGTGCTGGACTGACGAATCAGCCCCAGCATTTT.

In its sample, this clone was seen once. The chain recombines TRBV7-9 with TRBJ2-4; a possible D gene is TRBD2 (5 bases). V was pared by 7 bases and J by 2 bases, with 18 bases between. The CDR3 has 16 residues. Germline V CDR1 and CDR2: SEHNR, FQNEAQ (reference sequence). The CDR3 sequence: CASTSWESATKNIQYF. In nucleotides, the CDR3 is TGTGCCAGCACCTCATGGGAGAGTGCCACCAAAAACATTCAGTACTTC.

This clone was observed once. The gene calls are TRBV6-1 and TRBJ1-1; D may be TRBD1 (5 bases). Trimming took 4 bases from V and 8 from J, leaving 20 bases between them. The CDR3 sequence is 15 residues long. Germline V gene lookup returns CDR1 MNHNS and CDR2 SASEGT. The CDR3, as DNA: TGTGCCAGCAGTGCCCCGGACAAGGGGTGGGTGGAAGCTTTCTTT. Encoded protein: CASSAPDKGWVEAFF.

This chain uses TRBV6-1 with TRBJ2-7, with 7 nucleotides matching TRBD1. Trimming removed 6 bases from V and 0 bases from J; junction bases left unmatched: 8. There are 15 residues in the CDR3. Germline assignment: CDR1 MNHNS and CDR2 SASEGT. CDR3 coding DNA: TGTGCCAGCAGCCTAGGGGGCACCATCTCCTACGAGCAGTACTTC. Amino acid sequence: CASSLGGTISYEQYF.

This clone was recorded only once. The chain combines TRBV27 with TRBJ2-1, with D possibly being TRBD1 (5 bases). CDR1 and CDR2 from the germline V gene are MNHEY and SMNVEV (reference sequence). V was cut by 4 bases and J by 9 bases, with 10 bases left in between. There are 12 residues in the CDR3. As DNA, the CDR3 is TGTGCCAGCAGTTCGTACAGGAGTGAGCAGTTCTTC. Its protein is CASSSYRSEQFF.

The chain uses TRBV2 and TRBJ2-3; D is ambiguous. Germline loops: CDR1 SNHLY, CDR2 FYNNEI. The CDR3 is made up of 16 amino acids. The V end lost 4 bases, the J end lost 0 bases, and 14 bases lay between the germline ends. CDR3 coding DNA: TGTGCCAGCAGTGGGTCGACAATACCTAGCACAGATACGCAGTATTTT. It specifies CASSGSTIPSTDTQYF.

This chain links TRBV29-1 with TRBJ1-4, with unresolved D. The CDR3 is made up of 12 amino acids. The ends were cut back, 6 bases at V and 7 bases at J, with 12 bases in the middle. Germline assignment: CDR1 SQVTM and CDR2 ANQGSEA. The CDR3 is CSVASGSEKLFF. Written as DNA, the CDR3 is TGCAGCGTGGCCTCGGGGTCTGAAAAACTGTTTTTT.

This clone was found a few times. The genes are TRBV28 and TRBJ2-7, with 7 bases fitting TRBD2. There are 13 residues in the CDR3. Trimming at V came to 6 bases and at J to 2 bases, leaving 4 bases not matched to a gene. Germline CDR1 MDHEN, CDR2 SYDVKM. The chain's CDR3 is CASRASGTYEQYF. CDR3 in DNA: TGTGCCAGCAGGGCTAGCGGTACCTACGAGCAGTACTTC.

The V call is TRBV5-6, the J call TRBJ1-6; the match to TRBD1 covers 11 bases. Germline trimming cut 4 bases from V and 2 bases from J; bases unmatched to any gene: 11. Germline CDR1 SGHDT, CDR2 YYEEEE. CDR3 size: 19 residues. The CDR3 DNA is TGTGCCAGCAGCGCCGGGACAGGGGGTGGAGGGGCCTATAATTCACCCCTCCACTTT. Amino acids: CASSAGTGGGGAYNSPLHF.

This chain joins TRBV6-1 and TRBJ1-1; 7 nucleotides align to TRBD1. The junction had 0 bases not matched to a gene; V was cut back by 6 bases and J by 5 bases. This CDR3 comprises 11 residues. Germline V gene data show CDR1 as MNHNS and CDR2 as SASEGT. Here the CDR3 DNA reads TGTGCCAGCAGACAGGGGACTGAAGCTTTCTTT. This sequence encodes CASRQGTEAFF.

The chain carries TRBV7-9 and TRBJ1-2; D is perhaps TRBD1 (6 bases). The V and J ends lost 1 base and 6 bases respectively, with 9 bases between them. Per the germline V gene, CDR1 is SEHNR and CDR2 is FQNEAQ (reference sequence). The CDR3 is 13 residues long. The CDR3 sequence: CASSLGPGDGYTF. The CDR3 DNA is TGTGCCAGCAGCTTAGGTCCAGGGGATGGCTACACCTTC.

The genes are TRBV7-9 and TRBJ1-2; 8 nucleotides line up with TRBD1. This CDR3 is built from 16 residues. Trimming took 5 bases from V and 0 from J; bases not matched to a gene: 8. Germline values: CDR1 SEHNR, CDR2 FQNEAQ (reference sequence). The CDR3 sequence: CASSPGTGYSNYGYTF. The DNA of the CDR3 is TGTGCCAGCAGCCCCGGGACAGGATATTCTAACTATGGCTACACCTTC.

The chain couples TRBV7-8 to TRBJ2-7; TRBD1 aligns across 9 bases. This CDR3 has 17 residues. Germline CDR1 SGHVS, CDR2 FQNEAQ. V lost 6 bases and J lost 5; bases outside the gene matches: 17. The CDR3 DNA reads TGTGCCAGCAGTCTCCCTACGATGGGACAGGGTTTCAACGAGCAGTACTTC. Encoded protein: CASSLPTMGQGFNEQYF.

The chain employs TRBV30 and TRBJ2-1, with D maybe TRBD2 (5 bases). The germline V gene encodes CDR1 GTSNPN and CDR2 SVGIG (reference sequence). The length of the CDR3 is 13 residues. V lost 0 bases and J lost 10, with 13 bases in between. The CDR3 is CAWSVTEPGEQFF. As DNA, the CDR3 is TGTGCCTGGAGTGTGACTGAGCCGGGGGAGCAGTTCTTC.